This T cell receptor beta chain was observed in a study of early T cells in non-severe SARS-CoV-2 infection. The overall study: Sequencing of unsorted whole blood was done on bulk RNA, leaving chains unpaired.

The protocol attached unique molecular identifiers to individual cDNA molecules. MiXCR was run by TCRdb on the 5' RACE reads, yielding one entry per CDR3 protein. Counted here are 55,000 to 85,000 distinct CDR3 sequences, roughly 15% occurring once; the ten biggest clones make up over 12%. The CDR3 runs 16 residues. Trimming left V 4 bases short and J 0 bases short, with 16 bases between. Germline-derived CDR1 and CDR2 are SGHRS and YFSETQ. This clonotype was picked up many times. The specimen was whole blood. The receptor was derived from an adult who was a healthcare worker with PCR-confirmed SARS-CoV-2 infection or an uninfected control (not recorded which). This chain connects TRBV5-1 to TRBJ1-1; D unresolved. CDR3 protein: CASSVESQAMNTEAFF. CDR3 in DNA: TGCGCCAGCAGCGTCGAGTCCCAAGCCATGAACACTGAAGCTTTCTTT.